This T cell receptor (beta chain) came from a study of blood T cell repertoires in COVID-19. This CDR3 is 14 amino acids long. CDR1 and CDR2 from the germline V gene are MNHEY and SVGAGI. Deletions cut 6 bases from V and 2 bases from J, with 13 bases between. Produced via immunoSEQ multiplex PCR; TCRdb's table is partial and in-frame only. The sample has some 190,000 clones, roughly 83% seen once; the top ten hold about 3.5%. This clonotype was obtained from a woman aged 25-40 years who had recovered from COVID-19. This chain links TRBV6-5 with TRBJ1-2, with D possibly TRBD1 on 5 matching bases. Sequenced: PBMCs or T cells enriched from blood (not recorded which). The CDR3 sequence is CASRRGVGNYGYTF. CDR3 nucleotide sequence: TGTGCCAGCAGACGGGGGGTGGGGAACTATGGCTACACCTTC.